The clone carrying this T cell receptor (beta chain) is medium-sized. No antigen is known for it. This record belongs to a study of neurological immune-mediated disorders. Broader study findings: One cluster of related CDR3 sequences contained, by phylogenetic grouping, the repertoires of 18 of 34 multiple sclerosis patients and formed a possible signature. No expanded-clone CDR3 amino acid sequence recurred across subjects, suggesting private TCR-beta repertoires.

Trimming stripped 2 bases from V and 4 bases from J, with 5 bases between. The CDR3 is 12 amino acids. Over 170 million TCR-beta sequences from 15-18 subjects came out of each sequencing run. Each CDR3 protein is one row after TCRdb ran MiXCR on the 5' RACE reads. The sample lists 20,000 to 30,000 distinct CDR3 sequences, almost 2.5% occurring once. PBMCs numbering 2 million and stored at -80 C yielded the unsorted libraries. The chain carries TRBV12-3 or TRBV12-4 and TRBJ1-2; no firm D call. The sequencing input was PBMCs. This TCR was sampled from a woman aged 50 to 65 with multiple sclerosis. The chain's CDR3 is CASSLPGYGYTF. The CDR3 DNA reads as TGTGCCAGCAGTTTACCGGGCTATGGCTACACCTTC.